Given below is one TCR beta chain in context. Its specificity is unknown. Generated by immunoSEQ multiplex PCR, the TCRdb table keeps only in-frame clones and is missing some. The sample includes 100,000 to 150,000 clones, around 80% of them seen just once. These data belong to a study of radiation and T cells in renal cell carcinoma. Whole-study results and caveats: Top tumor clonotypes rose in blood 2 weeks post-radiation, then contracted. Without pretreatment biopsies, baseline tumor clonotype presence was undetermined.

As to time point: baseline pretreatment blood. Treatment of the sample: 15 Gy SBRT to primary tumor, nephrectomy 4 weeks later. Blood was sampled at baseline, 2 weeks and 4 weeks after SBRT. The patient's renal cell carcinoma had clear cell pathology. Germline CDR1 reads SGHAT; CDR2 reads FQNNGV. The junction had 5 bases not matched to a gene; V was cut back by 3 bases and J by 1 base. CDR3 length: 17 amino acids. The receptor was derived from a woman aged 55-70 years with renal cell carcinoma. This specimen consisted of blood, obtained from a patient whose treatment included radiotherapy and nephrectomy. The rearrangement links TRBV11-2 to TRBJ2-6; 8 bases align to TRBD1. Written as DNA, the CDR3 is TGTGCCAGCAGCTTCCGACGACAGGGGTCTGGGGCCAACGTCCTGACTTTC. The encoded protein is CASSFRRQGSGANVLTF.